These 30 T cell receptor beta chains were sequenced from one sample in a study of T-cell memory formation after mild COVID-19. TCRdb processed the 5' RACE reads anew with MiXCR; each CDR3 protein has one entry. The table shows roughly 510,000 distinct CDR3 sequences, with roughly a sixth occurring only once. Sequencing was carried out using PBMCs or a T cell subset sorted from them (not recorded which). These receptors all come from an adult woman who had mild COVID-19 (a few samples of this study predate the infection). Cell type and time point are not known.

This clonotype was observed a few times. This chain connects TRBV6-6 to TRBJ2-4; D may correspond to TRBD1 or TRBD2 (6 bases each). Trimming removed 6 bases at V and 8 bases at J, with 14 bases between. CDR1 is MNHNY and CDR2 is SVGAGI in the germline V gene (reference sequence). This CDR3 spans 13 amino acids. The DNA of the CDR3 is TGTGCCAGCAGAGGGGGGAATTCAGACATTCAGTACTTC. Translating gives CASRGGNSDIQYF.

The genes are TRBV15 and TRBJ2-3, with TRBD1 as a possible D gene (6 bases). The V end lost 3 bases, the J end lost 3 bases, and 13 bases lay between the germline ends. Germline V lookup: CDR1 LNHNV, CDR2 YYDKDF (reference sequence). This CDR3 has 15 amino acids. The CDR3, as DNA: TGTGCCACCAGCAGTGGGGCTAGGGGGACAGATACGCAGTATTTT. Translation gives CATSSGARGTDTQYF. The full variable domain, with the rest looked up from reference TRBV15 and TRBJ2-3, is DAMVIQNPRYQVTQFGKPVTLSCSQTLNHNVMYWYQQKSSQAPKLLFHYYDKDFNNEADTPDNFQSRRPNTSFCFLDIRSPGLGDTAMYLCATSSGARGTDTQYFGPGTRLTVL.

This clonotype has a handful of counts. CDR3 protein: CASSAGLAAGQETQYF. The CDR3 region has the DNA TGTGCCAGCAGCGCCGGACTAGCTGCGGGCCAAGAGACCCAGTACTTC. The J gene is TRBJ2-5, the V gene TRBV5-4, with 8 bases fitting TRBD2. Germline trimming cut 4 bases from V and 1 base from J; bases unmatched to any gene: 9. Germline CDR1 is SGHNT and CDR2 is YYREEE (reference sequence). The CDR3 is 16 amino acids.

This clonotype has at least ten counts. This chain links TRBV5-1 with TRBJ2-1, with 12 bases that match TRBD2. The CDR3 has 16 amino acids. The germline CDR1 and CDR2 sequences are SGHRS and YFSETQ. Germline trimming cut 1 base from V and 5 bases from J; bases unmatched to any gene: 4. The CDR3 here is CASSLRLAGVNNEQFF. The CDR3 DNA reads TGCGCCAGCAGCTTGAGACTAGCGGGGGTAAACAATGAGCAGTTCTTC.

The rearrangement joins TRBV4-3 to TRBJ2-1; TRBD1 matches at 8 bases. Germline V gene data show CDR1 as LGHNA and CDR2 as YSLEER. With V trimmed by 0 bases and J by 6 bases, 10 bases remained unmatched. The CDR3 runs 17 residues. This chain's CDR3 is CASSQESGTGDANEQFF. The CDR3 coding sequence is TGCGCCAGCAGCCAAGAGTCCGGGACAGGAGACGCCAATGAGCAGTTCTTC.

In this sample, this clonotype turned up a few times. The CDR3 here is CASSPSDRGGYGYTF. For the CDR3, the DNA is TGTGCCAGCAGCCCCTCCGACAGGGGTGGCTATGGCTACACCTTC. V gene TRBV3-1 combines with J gene TRBJ1-2; 8 bases match TRBD1. Germline CDR1 reads LGHDT; CDR2 reads YNNKEL (reference sequence). The CDR3 extends over 15 amino acids. J was trimmed by 4 bases and V by 4 bases; bases with no gene match: 8.

This clonotype was seen a handful of times. V usage is TRBV11-2 and J usage is TRBJ2-3, with 7 bases matching TRBD2. Germline CDR1 and CDR2: SGHAT and FQNNGV. The V segment lost 5 bases and the J segment 2 bases; nucleotides outside the gene matches: 4. The CDR3 consists of 14 residues. The DNA of the CDR3 is TGTGCCAGCAGCCCGGGGGGATACACAGATACGCAGTATTTT. The encoded protein is CASSPGGYTDTQYF.

The sample holds a few counts of this clonotype. The chain is built from TRBV20-1 and TRBJ1-5; TRBD1 might be the D (5 bases). Trimming removed 3 bases at V and 6 bases at J, with 15 bases between. CDR3 length equals 14 residues. Germline loops: CDR1 DFQATT, CDR2 SNEGSKA (reference sequence). CDR3 DNA sequence: TGCAGTGCTAGCCTCGTGGGGGATGCTCAGCCCCAGCATTTT. It encodes CSASLVGDAQPQHF.

The V and J genes are TRBV11-2 and TRBJ2-4; no clear D gene. V lost 2 bases and J lost 7, with 9 bases in between. The germline V gene has CDR1 SGHAT and CDR2 FQNNGV. This CDR3 region has 13 residues. The CDR3 DNA sequence: TGTGCCAGCAGCTTAACGAGTTCGAACATTCAGTACTTC. It translates to CASSLTSSNIQYF. The full variable domain, with the rest looked up from reference TRBV11-2 and TRBJ2-4, is EAGVAQSPRYKIIEKRQSVAFWCNPISGHATLYWYQQILGQGPKLLIQFQNNGVVDDSQLPKDRFSAERLKGVDSTLKIQPAKLEDSAVYLCASSLTSSNIQYFGAGTRLSVL.

The rearrangement links TRBV4-2 to TRBJ1-1; D is ambiguous. The CDR3 covers 14 residues. Trimming pared 0 bases from V and 7 bases from J, leaving 12 bases between. Germline CDR1 and CDR2: LGHNA and YNFKEQ. The CDR3 is CASSQDSGVREAFF. DNA of the CDR3: TGTGCCAGCAGCCAAGATTCAGGAGTACGTGAAGCTTTCTTT.

This clonotype has only a few counts. The chain has TRBV7-9 and TRBJ2-4, with D perhaps TRBD1 (5 bases). Germline values: CDR1 SEHNR, CDR2 FQNEAQ (reference sequence). Trimming removed 2 bases at V and 0 bases at J, with 8 bases between. This CDR3 spans 15 amino acids. The CDR3: CASSLSTVAKNIQYF. CDR3 in DNA: TGTGCCAGCAGCTTATCGACAGTAGCCAAAAACATTCAGTACTTC. Full variable domain (remainder filled in from reference TRBV7-9 and TRBJ2-4): DTGVSQNPRHKITKRGQNVTFRCDPISEHNRLYWYRQTLGQGPEFLTYFQNEAQLEKSRLLSDRFSAERPKGSFSTLEIQRTEQGDSAMYLCASSLSTVAKNIQYFGAGTRLSVL.

The rearrangement uses TRBV12-3 or TRBV12-4 and TRBJ1-2, with D possibly matching TRBD1 (5 bases). Trimming took off 5 bases at V and 5 bases at J, with 18 bases between the two ends. The CDR3 covers 15 residues. The CDR3 DNA reads TGTGCCAGCAGTCCCCAGGGTACCTTTATTTATGGCTACACCTTC. Its protein is CASSPQGTFIYGYTF.

This clonotype has just a few counts. This sequence joins TRBV27 and TRBJ1-1; D unclear. V shed 5 bases and J shed 0 bases, with 10 bases lying between them. This CDR3 comprises 14 residues. Germline CDR1 reads MNHEY; CDR2 reads SMNVEV (reference sequence). The CDR3, as DNA: TGTGCCAGCAGTCCACTAACCCTGAACACTGAAGCTTTCTTT. Protein product: CASSPLTLNTEAFF.

This sequence joins TRBV5-1 and TRBJ2-7; D perhaps matches TRBD1 (5 bases). CDR1 SGHRS and CDR2 YFSETQ come from the germline V gene. The CDR3 loop spans 16 amino acids. V lost 3 bases to trimming and J lost 2 bases, with 18 bases between them. The chain's CDR3 is CASSSGFAGRAYEQYF. As DNA, the CDR3 is TGCGCCAGCAGCTCTGGGTTTGCAGGGCGAGCCTACGAGCAGTACTTC.

This clonotype was observed a few times. This rearrangement joins TRBV19 to TRBJ1-5, with D possibly being TRBD1 (5 bases). This CDR3 spans 14 amino acids. Germline assignment: CDR1 LNHDA and CDR2 SQIVND (reference sequence). With 4 bases removed from V and 9 bases from J, the gap between germline ends came to 16 bases. The chain's CDR3 is CASSTGPQLRPQHF. In DNA, the CDR3 is TGTGCCAGTAGTACGGGACCTCAGCTGCGGCCCCAGCATTTT. The variable domain in full, completed from reference TRBV19 and TRBJ1-5, reads DGGITQSPKYLFRKEGQNVTLSCEQNLNHDAMYWYRQDPGQGLRLIYYSQIVNDFQKGDIAEGYSVSREKKESFPLTVTSAQKNPTAFYLCASSTGPQLRPQHFGDGTRLSIL.

This clonotype was recorded at least ten times. The chain couples TRBV12-3 or TRBV12-4 to TRBJ2-1, with D possibly being TRBD2 (5 bases). The CDR3 totals 12 residues. Trimming stripped 7 bases from V and 9 bases from J, with 13 bases between. The CDR3 here is CASNRGFSEQFF. CDR3 DNA sequence: TGTGCCAGCAACCGGGGATTTAGTGAGCAGTTCTTC.

The chain recombines TRBV2 with TRBJ1-2, with TRBD1 matching 7 bases. CDR1 and CDR2 (germline): SNHLY, FYNNEI. The CDR3 contains 15 residues. V lost 7 bases and J lost 2; bases outside the gene matches: 10. CDR3 in amino acids: CASTDRRPKNYGYTF. In nucleotides, the CDR3 is TGTGCCAGCACGGACAGGAGGCCGAAGAACTATGGCTACACCTTC.

This chain joins TRBV7-9 and TRBJ2-2, with TRBD2 as a possible D gene (6 bases). Germline loops: CDR1 SEHNR, CDR2 FQNEAQ (reference sequence). The V end lost 7 bases, the J end lost 6 bases, and 15 bases lay between the germline ends. This CDR3 region has 14 residues. The CDR3 region has the DNA TGTGCCAGCATCTTCATGGGAGGCTCCGGGGAGCTGTTTTTT. It codes for CASIFMGGSGELFF.

V and J are TRBV12-3 or TRBV12-4 and TRBJ1-2; 10 bases align to TRBD1. V lost 4 bases and J lost 3; bases outside the gene matches: 2. This CDR3 contains 14 residues. CDR3: CASSYGQGDYGYTF. CDR3 sequence (DNA): TGTGCCAGCAGTTACGGACAGGGGGACTATGGCTACACCTTC.

This clonotype was seen more than once but under ten times. V usage is TRBV7-9 and J usage is TRBJ2-3; TRBD2 aligns across 10 bases. V lost 4 bases to trimming and J lost 2 bases; unmatched junction nucleotides: 6. The CDR3 has 16 amino acids. Germline lookup yields CDR1 SEHNR and CDR2 FQNEAQ (reference sequence). Here the CDR3 DNA reads TGTGCCAGCAGCTCAGGACTAGCGGAAGTCACAGATACGCAGTATTTT. Translating gives CASSSGLAEVTDTQYF.

This clonotype was recorded a few times. The chain recombines TRBV5-1 with TRBJ2-2; 9 bases line up with TRBD1. In germline, CDR1 is SGHRS, CDR2 YFSETQ. Trimming removed 4 bases from V and 4 bases from J; junction bases left unmatched: 5. The CDR3 extends over 15 amino acids. DNA for the CDR3: TGCGCCAGCAGCGGGGGACAGGGCGGCACCGGGGAGCTGTTTTTT. Encoded protein: CASSGGQGGTGELFF.

This clonotype was seen a handful of times. The V and J genes are TRBV20-1 and TRBJ1-1; D remains ambiguous. The CDR3 spans 13 residues. V was clipped by 3 bases and J by 0 bases, with 8 bases between them. The germline CDR1 and CDR2 sequences are DFQATT and SNEGSKA (reference sequence). The CDR3 sequence: CSARPRLNTEAFF. In DNA, the CDR3 is TGCAGTGCTAGGCCCCGGTTGAACACTGAAGCTTTCTTT.

The rearrangement uses TRBV6-5 and TRBJ2-7, with no clear D. V was cut by 0 bases and J by 5 bases, with 5 bases left in between. The CDR3 totals 12 residues. Germline V lookup: CDR1 MNHEY, CDR2 SVGAGI. For the CDR3, the DNA is TGTGCCAGCAGTTACTCGCGAGACGAGCAGTACTTC. Amino acids: CASSYSRDEQYF.

V usage is TRBV20-1 and J usage is TRBJ2-1; D may match TRBD1 or TRBD2 (5 bases each). CDR3 size: 13 residues. Germline lookup yields CDR1 DFQATT and CDR2 SNEGSKA (reference sequence). Trimming left V 7 bases short and J 2 bases short, with 12 bases between. CDR3 nucleotides: TGCAGTGTTGGGACGGACACCTACAATGAGCAGTTCTTC. This gives the protein CSVGTDTYNEQFF.

V and J are TRBV28 and TRBJ1-1; tentative D call: TRBD1 (6 bases). With 10 bases removed from V and 0 bases from J, the gap between germline ends came to 18 bases. This CDR3 is 15 amino acids long. Germline loops: CDR1 MDHEN, CDR2 SYDVKM. CDR3 in DNA: TGTGCCACCGGGCCGGGGGGGCATCTGAACACTGAAGCTTTCTTT. As protein: CATGPGGHLNTEAFF.

This clonotype was found a few times. V and J are TRBV18 and TRBJ2-5; no reliable D call. The V gene lost 3 bases and the J gene lost 4 bases, with 15 bases spanning the gap. CDR3 length equals 15 residues. Germline values: CDR1 KGHSH, CDR2 LQKENI. The CDR3 DNA is TGTGCCAGCTCACCTAACAGCCTCCTCGGAGAGACCCAGTACTTC. Its protein product is CASSPNSLLGETQYF.

The gene calls are TRBV7-2 and TRBJ1-4; D gene ambiguous. V lost 4 bases and J lost 5, with 11 bases in between. The CDR3 spans 14 residues. Germline V lookup: CDR1 SGHTA, CDR2 FQGNSA. The CDR3 DNA follows: TGTGCCAGCAGCTCGGACGGGCAAAATGAAAAACTGTTTTTT. This translates into CASSSDGQNEKLFF.

The genes are TRBV7-8 and TRBJ1-5; perhaps TRBD1 as D (6 bases). Germline values: CDR1 SGHVS, CDR2 FQNEAQ. Trimming removed 4 bases at V and 5 bases at J, with 15 bases between. CDR3 length equals 15 residues. CDR3 sequence (DNA): TGTGCCAGCAGCTCAGACAGGTTAGGTTATCAGCCCCAGCATTTT. Translated, it gives CASSSDRLGYQPQHF.

This clonotype was counted many times. The CDR3 reads CASSTPLGVGSTDTQYF. CDR3 bases: TGTGCCAGCAGTACCCCCCTTGGGGTTGGGAGCACAGATACGCAGTATTTT. The rearrangement joins TRBV12-3 or TRBV12-4 to TRBJ2-3; no reliable D call. CDR3 length equals 17 residues. V was shortened by 5 bases and J by 0 bases, with 18 bases between the two germline ends.

The chain joins TRBV24-1 to TRBJ2-1, with 14 positions matching TRBD2. The J segment lost 1 base and the V segment lost 4 bases, leaving 5 bases of the junction unmatched. CDR1 and CDR2 (germline): KGHDR, SFDVKD. This CDR3 comprises 18 residues. The CDR3 sequence: CATSDPGTSGSSYNEQFF. The DNA of the CDR3 is TGTGCCACCAGTGACCCGGGGACTAGCGGGAGTTCCTACAATGAGCAGTTCTTC.